This T cell receptor beta chain is drawn from a study of a mutant IDH1 vaccine in newly diagnosed glioma. V was shortened by 6 bases and J by 3 bases, with 9 bases between the two germline ends. Looked up from germline, CDR1 is SNHLY and CDR2 is FYNNEI. This CDR3 contains 13 residues. Time point described: baseline, week 1 (first vaccination visit). Treatment: pre-vaccination baseline after standard-of-care therapy. TCRdb's table, derived via immunoSEQ multiplex PCR, lists solely in-frame clones and lacks some. Altogether around 30,000 clones are present, more than 70% being singletons, with the ten largest covering about 9.4%.

This chain links TRBV2 with TRBJ1-5; TRBD1 might be the D (6 bases). The sequence derives from a man aged 45-65 years with glioma. Some clones in this sample may be carry-over from other donors' samples. The sample in question was peripheral blood mononuclear cells (PBMCs), obtained from a glioma patient treated with radiotherapy, temozolomide or both. CDR3 sequence reads: CASSRQVNQPQHF. As DNA, the CDR3 is TGTGCCAGCAGCCGACAGGTCAATCAGCCCCAGCATTTT.